These 24 T cell receptor beta chains were all obtained from the same sample, sequenced in a study of shared clonotypes between healthy human individuals. Data came from immunoSEQ multiplex PCR; TCRdb stores just in-frame clones and leaves some out. The sample comprises around 1,900,000 clones, around 95% of which are singletons, and 1.5% to 2% rests with the top ten. Naive-designated CD8 cells lacked CD45RO, were positively enriched for CCR7, and omitted terminally differentiated effector memory CD45RA+ cells. The sequencing sample was made of naive CD8+ T cells from PBMCs. The receptors shown here come from a man between 18 and 35 years old in good health. Some clones in this sample may be carry-over from other donors' samples.

DNA of the CDR3: TGTGCCAGCAGCTTATATGGCGGGCCTAGCTCCTACGAGCAGTACTTC. Protein product: CASSLYGGPSSYEQYF. This rearrangement joins TRBV7-6 to TRBJ2-7, with a tentative D call TRBD2 (5 bases). CDR1 and CDR2 from the germline V gene are SGHVS and FNYEAQ. Trimming stripped 2 bases from V and 0 bases from J, with 14 bases between. The CDR3 is made up of 16 amino acids.

This sequence joins TRBV19 and TRBJ2-6; tentative D call: TRBD1 (6 bases). This CDR3 region has 17 residues. Per germline, CDR1 LNHDA and CDR2 SQIVND (reference sequence). V was shortened by 6 bases and J by 2 bases, with 17 bases between the two germline ends. CDR3 nucleotide sequence: TGTGCCAGTAGGATGAAAACAGGGCCTCCTGGGGCCAACGTCCTGACTTTC. Residues: CASRMKTGPPGANVLTF.

The chain recombines TRBV4-2 with TRBJ2-2; the match to TRBD2 covers 9 bases. CDR1 is LGHNA, CDR2 YNFKEQ, per germline. CDR3 length: 16 amino acids. With V trimmed by 5 bases and J by 4 bases, 8 bases remained unmatched. CDR3 loop: CASSRRLAGSTGELFF. The CDR3 bases are TGTGCCAGCAGCAGGCGGCTAGCGGGGAGCACCGGGGAGCTGTTTTTT.

J is TRBJ1-2 and V is TRBV7-8, with D possibly TRBD1 on 5 matching bases. This CDR3 is 14 amino acids long. Trimming took off 5 bases at V and 4 bases at J, with 14 bases between the two ends. Looked up from germline, CDR1 is SGHVS and CDR2 is FQNEAQ. The CDR3 protein is CASSATGGSYGYTF. CDR3 nucleotide sequence: TGTGCCAGCAGCGCTACGGGGGGGTCCTATGGCTACACCTTC.

The chain has TRBV30 and TRBJ2-7; 10 bases agree with TRBD1. The V segment lost 8 bases and the J segment 6 bases; nucleotides outside the gene matches: 7. Germline CDR1 reads GTSNPN; CDR2 reads SVGIG (reference sequence). The CDR3 has 12 amino acids. CDR3 bases: TGTGCCCGGGGGGGACAGGGGAGCGAGCAGTACTTC. The encoded protein is CARGGQGSEQYF.

V is TRBV28 and J is TRBJ1-3; D call uncertain. This CDR3 spans 15 amino acids. Germline V CDR1 and CDR2: MDHEN, SYDVKM. V gave up 3 bases and J gave up 0 bases, with 9 bases separating them. The CDR3 here is CASSFPSYSGNTIYF. For the CDR3, the DNA is TGTGCCAGCAGTTTCCCCAGTTACTCTGGAAACACCATATATTTT.

The CDR3 DNA sequence: TGTGCCAGCAGCCGCAGGGAGGGGAACACTGAAGCTTTCTTT. This translates into CASSRREGNTEAFF. The chain recombines TRBV7-9 with TRBJ1-1, with D perhaps TRBD1 (5 bases). Trimming cost V 5 bases and J 1 base, with 11 bases left between them. The CDR3 runs 14 residues. Germline V CDR1 and CDR2: SEHNR, FQNEAQ (reference sequence). Combining the CDR3 with reference TRBV7-9 and TRBJ1-1 gives the whole variable domain DTGVSQNPRHKITKRGQNVTFRCDPISEHNRLYWYRQTLGQGPEFLTYFQNEAQLEKSRLLSDRFSAERPKGSFSTLEIQRTEQGDSAMYLCASSRREGNTEAFFGQGTRLTVV.

The chain joins TRBV27 to TRBJ1-2; D call uncertain. Trimming removed 5 bases at V and 7 bases at J, with 23 bases between. Germline assignment: CDR1 MNHEY and CDR2 SMNVEV (reference sequence). The CDR3 is 16 residues long. The CDR3 sequence: CASSILGPTSSGGYTF. CDR3 in DNA: TGTGCCAGCAGTATTTTAGGACCTACCTCTTCGGGTGGCTACACCTTC.

J is TRBJ2-1 and V is TRBV7-3; 7 nucleotides line up with TRBD2. Germline lookup yields CDR1 SGHTA and CDR2 FQGTGA. Trimming cost V 1 base and J 10 bases; bases outside gene matches: 4. The CDR3 is 13 amino acids. CDR3 sequence (DNA): TGTGCCAGCAGCTTAAAGCTAGCGGAAGAGCAGTTCTTC. Its protein product is CASSLKLAEEQFF.

The chain has TRBV7-9 and TRBJ2-7, with TRBD2 matching over 7 bases. CDR3 length: 13 residues. Germline V lookup: CDR1 SEHNR, CDR2 FQNEAQ (reference sequence). Trimming at V came to 1 base and at J to 6 bases, leaving 3 bases not matched to a gene. The CDR3 protein is CASSLGGGSEQYF. DNA of the CDR3: TGTGCCAGCAGCTTAGGGGGAGGGAGCGAGCAGTACTTC.

The chain has TRBV6-5 and TRBJ2-7; the match to TRBD1 covers 8 bases. Trimming removed 2 bases from V and 4 bases from J; junction bases left unmatched: 10. The CDR3 totals 16 residues. The germline V gene has CDR1 MNHEY and CDR2 SVGAGI. The CDR3 region is CASSYTIQGAGYEQYF. CDR3 DNA sequence: TGTGCCAGCAGTTACACAATTCAGGGGGCGGGTTACGAGCAGTACTTC.

The chain recombines TRBV6-5 with TRBJ1-2, with D tentatively TRBD1 (5 bases). Trimming left V 6 bases short and J 3 bases short, with 14 bases between. This CDR3 is built from 14 residues. Germline assignment: CDR1 MNHEY and CDR2 SVGAGI. This CDR3 reads CASSPLGTDYGYTF. CDR3 in DNA: TGTGCCAGCAGCCCCTTGGGGACTGACTATGGCTACACCTTC.

In the case of this clone: The same CDR3 is also encoded by other DNA sequences in this sample. The chain uses TRBV5-6 and TRBJ1-1; D gene unclear. Germline V gene lookup returns CDR1 SGHDT and CDR2 YYEEEE. The CDR3 covers 12 residues. V gave up 2 bases and J gave up 6 bases, with 8 bases separating them. The DNA of the CDR3 is TGTGCCAGCAGCTTCGGGCTCTCTGAAGCTTTCTTT. As protein: CASSFGLSEAFF.

This chain uses TRBV15 with TRBJ2-2, with D perhaps being TRBD1 or TRBD2 (5 bases each). Germline assignment: CDR1 LNHNV and CDR2 YYDKDF (reference sequence). The CDR3 covers 16 residues. Trimming stripped 3 bases from V and 3 bases from J, with 14 bases between. Here the CDR3 DNA reads TGTGCCACCAGCAGCCACGGGGCCAGCCACACCGGGGAGCTGTTTTTT. Its translation: CATSSHGASHTGELFF.

This chain uses TRBV4-2 with TRBJ2-3; unclear D gene. Germline loops: CDR1 LGHNA, CDR2 YNFKEQ. The ends were cut back, 3 bases at V and 0 bases at J, with 13 bases in the middle. The CDR3 spans 16 residues. This chain's CDR3 is CASSQERVSSTDTQYF. The CDR3 bases are TGTGCCAGCAGCCAGGAACGGGTTTCTAGCACAGATACGCAGTATTTT.

The chain recombines TRBV28 with TRBJ1-1; D gene ambiguous. Trimming took 7 bases from V and 5 from J, leaving 14 bases between them. Germline V gene data show CDR1 as MDHEN and CDR2 as SYDVKM. The length of the CDR3 is 13 residues. CDR3 coding DNA: TGTGCCAGCATCGCCCAGAGAACGACTGAAGCTTTCTTT. Translating it yields CASIAQRTTEAFF.

V is TRBV4-1 and J is TRBJ2-7, with 8 positions matching TRBD1. J was trimmed by 4 bases and V by 1 base; bases with no gene match: 3. The CDR3 consists of 14 residues. CDR1 is MGHRA, CDR2 YSYEKL, per germline. CDR3 protein: CASSQAGQVYEQYF. The CDR3 nucleotides read TGCGCCAGCAGCCAAGCGGGACAGGTATACGAGCAGTACTTC.

The chain carries TRBV27 and TRBJ1-5; D is ambiguous. V gave up 6 bases and J gave up 2 bases, with 14 bases separating them. The CDR3 extends over 15 amino acids. Germline-derived CDR1 and CDR2 are MNHEY and SMNVEV (reference sequence). CDR3 DNA: TGTGCCAGCAGCTCTCTCCCGGACGGCAATCAGCCCCAGCATTTT. This codes for CASSSLPDGNQPQHF.

The chain employs TRBV9 and TRBJ2-1; 8 bases match TRBD2. V trimming: 0 bases; J trimming: 6 bases; junction bases outside the gene matches: 5. The CDR3 runs 15 residues. Germline V lookup: CDR1 SGDLS, CDR2 YYNGEE. The CDR3 region is CASSVGTSMGNEQFF. DNA of the CDR3: TGTGCCAGCAGCGTAGGGACTAGCATGGGCAATGAGCAGTTCTTC.

This chain connects TRBV7-4 to TRBJ1-5, with D possibly being TRBD1 (5 bases). The CDR3 runs 16 residues. The germline V gene encodes CDR1 SGHVT and CDR2 SQSDAQ. The V end was cut by 1 base, the J end by 6 bases, with 16 bases between. The CDR3 reads CASSLGVGRALQPQHF. The CDR3 DNA reads TGTGCCAGCAGCTTAGGAGTAGGCAGGGCACTTCAGCCCCAGCATTTT.

The gene calls are TRBV5-8 and TRBJ2-7; tentatively, D is TRBD1 (5 bases). Germline CDR1 SGHTS, CDR2 YDEGEE. The CDR3 is 15 residues long. Trimming pared 0 bases from V and 4 bases from J, leaving 14 bases between. This CDR3 reads CASSLGATGRYEQYF. The CDR3 DNA is TGTGCCAGCAGCTTGGGGGCCACAGGAAGGTACGAGCAGTACTTC. The full variable domain, in which reference TRBV5-8 and TRBJ2-7 provide the parts outside the CDR3, is EAGVTQSPTHLIKTRGQQATLRCSPISGHTSVYWYQQALGLGLQFLLWYDEGEERNRGNFPPRFSGRQFPNYSSELNVNALELEDSALYLCASSLGATGRYEQYFGPGTRLTVT.

This chain joins TRBV10-3 and TRBJ2-1, with a tentative D call TRBD1 (5 bases). The germline gives CDR1 ENHRY, CDR2 SYGVKD. The CDR3 totals 14 residues. Trimming took 4 bases from V and 3 from J, leaving 10 bases between them. The CDR3 coding sequence is TGTGCCATCAGTGTGGGGCAGGGCTACAATGAGCAGTTCTTC. Translated: CAISVGQGYNEQFF.

The V call is TRBV28, the J call TRBJ2-1; 7 bases fit TRBD2. The germline V gene encodes CDR1 MDHEN and CDR2 SYDVKM. This CDR3 is built from 17 residues. V trimming: 5 bases; J trimming: 2 bases; junction bases outside the gene matches: 12. CDR3 in DNA: TGTGCCAGCAGTCCCTTGCTGGGGGAGGGCGCCTACAATGAGCAGTTCTTC. This codes for CASSPLLGEGAYNEQFF.

V is TRBV7-9 and J is TRBJ2-7; D perhaps matches TRBD1 (6 bases). The V end was cut by 4 bases, the J end by 3 bases, with 10 bases between. CDR3 size: 13 residues. CDR1 and CDR2 (germline): SEHNR, FQNEAQ (reference sequence). The CDR3 bases are TGTGCCAGCAGCTCGGGACATATCTACGAGCAGTACTTC. Translation gives CASSSGHIYEQYF.